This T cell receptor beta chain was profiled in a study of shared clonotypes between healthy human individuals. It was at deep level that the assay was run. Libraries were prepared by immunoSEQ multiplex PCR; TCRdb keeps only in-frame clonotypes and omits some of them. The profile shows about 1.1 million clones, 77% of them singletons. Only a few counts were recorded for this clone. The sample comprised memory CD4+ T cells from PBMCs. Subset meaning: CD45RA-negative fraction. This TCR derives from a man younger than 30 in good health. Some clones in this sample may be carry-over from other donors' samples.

CDR3 nucleotide sequence: TGTGCCAGCAGCTTAGGGACAGACAACACTGAAGCTTTCTTT. This translates into CASSLGTDNTEAFF. The chain is built from TRBV7-9 and TRBJ1-1; possibly TRBD1 for D (6 bases). Germline CDR1 SEHNR, CDR2 FQNEAQ (reference sequence). The CDR3 totals 14 residues. The V and J ends lost 1 base and 2 bases respectively, with 8 bases between them.